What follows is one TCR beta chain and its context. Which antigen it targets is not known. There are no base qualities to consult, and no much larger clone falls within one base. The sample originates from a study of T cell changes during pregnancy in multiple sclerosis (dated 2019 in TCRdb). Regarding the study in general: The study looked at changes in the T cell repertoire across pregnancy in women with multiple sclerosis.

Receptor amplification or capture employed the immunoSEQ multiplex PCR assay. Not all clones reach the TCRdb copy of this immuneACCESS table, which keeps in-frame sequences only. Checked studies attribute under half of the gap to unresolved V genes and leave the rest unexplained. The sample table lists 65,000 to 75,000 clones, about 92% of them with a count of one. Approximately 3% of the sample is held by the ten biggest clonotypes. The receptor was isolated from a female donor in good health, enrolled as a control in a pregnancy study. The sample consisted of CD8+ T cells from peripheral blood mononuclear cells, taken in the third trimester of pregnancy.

The sequenced DNA is TGTGCCAGTAGTACCACAGGGATCACCTACAATGAGCAGTTCTTC. This is translated as CASSTTGITYNEQFF. This receptor chain uses TRBV19 and TRBJ2-1, and perhaps TRBD1 as D gene, on 6 matching bases. Spanning cysteine to phenylalanine, the CDR3 consists of 15 amino acids. The entry retains the CDR3 DNA only, 45 bases that are in frame from base 1. V is pared back by 4 bases and J by 2 bases, with 12 bases lying between the germline termini. Based on the germline V gene (reference sequence), the CDR1 and CDR2 sequences are LNHDA and SQIVND.